This passage covers 17 T cell receptor beta chains from one sample sequenced in a study of T cell responses to AZD1222 COVID-19 vaccine. Libraries were prepared by immunoSEQ multiplex PCR; TCRdb keeps only in-frame clonotypes and omits some of them. The sample has 150,000 to 200,000 clones, approximately 89% seen once. The sequencing here drew on peripheral blood, taken on day 0 of AZD1222 vaccination. The receptors were sampled from an adult in good health.

The J gene is TRBJ2-7, the V gene TRBV3-1 (or the pseudogene TRBV3-2), with TRBD2 matching 7 bases. CDR1 LGHDT and CDR2 YNNKEL come from the germline V gene (reference sequence). With V trimmed by 0 bases and J by 7 bases, 12 bases remained unmatched. The CDR3 is 16 amino acids. The CDR3, as DNA: TGTGCCAGCAGCCAAGACGGGGGGAGGGCCGTTCGGGAGCAGTACTTC. Its protein is CASSQDGGRAVREQYF.

The V call is TRBV9, the J call TRBJ2-5; D remains ambiguous. Trimming shortened V by 0 bases and J by 1 base, and 7 bases separated the two germline ends. Germline V CDR1 and CDR2: SGDLS, YYNGEE. This CDR3 has 14 amino acids. DNA of the CDR3: TGTGCCAGCAGCGTAGGGAACTCCCAAGAGACCCAGTACTTC. Translated: CASSVGNSQETQYF.

This clone was counted a single time. This rearrangement joins TRBV7-3 to TRBJ2-2, with TRBD1 matching over 11 bases. Germline CDR1 and CDR2: SGHTA and FQGTGA. The CDR3 consists of 15 residues. Trimming at V came to 5 bases and at J to 7 bases, leaving 6 bases not matched to a gene. The CDR3 DNA reads TGTGCCAGCAGCCTAAGGACAGGGGGCGGCGGGGAGCTGTTTTTT. Translation: CASSLRTGGGGELFF.

The chain has TRBV28 and TRBJ1-4, with D possibly matching TRBD1 (5 bases). The CDR3 extends over 14 amino acids. Looked up from germline, CDR1 is MDHEN and CDR2 is SYDVKM. Trimming pared 6 bases from V and 5 bases from J, leaving 13 bases between. The DNA for the CDR3 is TGTGCCAGCAGGCTTACAGGAGAAAATGAAAAACTGTTTTTT. It translates to CASRLTGENEKLFF.

The rearrangement links TRBV18 to TRBJ1-2, with no clear D. V gave up 3 bases and J gave up 0 bases, with 8 bases separating them. Germline V gene data show CDR1 as KGHSH and CDR2 as LQKENI. The CDR3 is 14 amino acids. The CDR3 bases are TGTGCCAGCTCACCTCCGAGAGCTAACTATGGCTACACCTTC. It codes for CASSPPRANYGYTF.

This chain uses TRBV28 with TRBJ1-2; perhaps TRBD1 as D (6 bases). V was cut by 6 bases and J by 4 bases, with 18 bases left in between. The germline gives CDR1 MDHEN, CDR2 SYDVKM. There are 15 residues in the CDR3. This CDR3 is CASRGAQGRGYGYTF. DNA for the CDR3: TGTGCCAGCAGAGGGGCACAGGGCAGGGGCTATGGCTACACCTTC.

The chain has TRBV4-1 and TRBJ1-5; 8 bases match TRBD1. Germline trimming cut 3 bases from V and 0 bases from J; bases unmatched to any gene: 1. This CDR3 is built from 15 residues. Germline-derived CDR1 and CDR2 are MGHRA and YSYEKL. CDR3 amino acids: CASSQTGDSNQPQHF. CDR3 nucleotides: TGCGCCAGCAGCCAGACAGGGGATAGCAATCAGCCCCAGCATTTT.

The chain recombines TRBV7-6 with TRBJ2-3, with a possible D match to TRBD2 (6 bases). CDR3 size: 15 residues. The germline V gene has CDR1 SGHVS and CDR2 FNYEAQ. Between the trimmed V and J ends, which lost 3 bases and 0 bases, there was a span of 10 bases. The CDR3 DNA follows: TGTGCCAGCAGCTTTTGGGAGGCAAGCACAGATACGCAGTATTTT. Its protein product is CASSFWEASTDTQYF.

A single count supports this clone. The junction and the germline gene differ at one end; a read error may be behind it. The chain recombines TRBV7-7 with TRBJ2-5; the D is unclear. From germline, CDR1 is SSHAT and CDR2 FNYEAQ (reference sequence). The CDR3 length is 13 residues. CDR3 protein: CASSLFRGETQYF. CDR3 DNA sequence: TGTGCTAGCAGCTTATTCCGAGGAGAGACCCAGTACTTC.

This chain joins TRBV29-1 and TRBJ1-1; the D is unclear. V lost 7 bases, J lost 5 bases, and 17 bases lay in between. The CDR3 loop spans 13 amino acids. Germline V gene lookup returns CDR1 SQVTM and CDR2 ANQGSEA. The CDR3 bases are TGCAGCGCGAAGGGCAGGTTGCGGACTGAAGCTTTCTTT. It is translated as CSAKGRLRTEAFF.

This chain connects TRBV5-6 to TRBJ2-3; a possible D gene is TRBD2 (6 bases). CDR1 and CDR2 (germline): SGHDT, YYEEEE. Trimming took 0 bases from V and 5 from J, leaving 22 bases between them. This CDR3 region has 18 residues. The chain's CDR3 is CASSLVRGTGKGRDTQYF. CDR3 nucleotides: TGTGCCAGCAGCTTGGTACGGGGGACGGGCAAAGGGAGAGATACGCAGTATTTT. The whole variable domain, remainder taken from reference TRBV5-6 and TRBJ2-3, is DAGVTQSPTHLIKTRGQQVTLRCSPKSGHDTVSWYQQALGQGPQFIFQYYEEEERQRGNFPDRFSGHQFPNYSSELNVNALLLGDSALYLCASSLVRGTGKGRDTQYFGPGTRLTVL.

The CDR3 protein is CASSPGWTGVYEQYF. The CDR3 region has the DNA TGTGCCAGCAGCCCCGGATGGACAGGAGTCTACGAGCAGTACTTC. The chain couples TRBV21-1 to TRBJ2-7; TRBD1, the D gene given by the table, was not confirmed from the DNA. TRBV21-1 is tagged as a pseudogene. The CDR3 consists of 15 residues.

V gene TRBV28 combines with J gene TRBJ1-5; TRBD1 aligns across 7 bases. J gave up 3 bases and V 3 bases, and 11 bases lay outside the gene matches. This CDR3 contains 17 residues. Per the germline V gene, CDR1 is MDHEN and CDR2 is SYDVKM. CDR3 residues: CASSFSVLGQYNQPQHF. The CDR3 nucleotides read TGTGCCAGCAGTTTTAGCGTCTTGGGACAGTACAATCAGCCCCAGCATTTT.

This clone was seen once. The genes are TRBV15 and TRBJ2-3; D call uncertain. Germline values: CDR1 LNHNV, CDR2 YYDKDF (reference sequence). There are 12 residues in the CDR3. The V end was cut by 6 bases, the J end by 4 bases, with 8 bases between. As DNA, the CDR3 is TGTGCCACCAGGGATTTACCAGATACGCAGTATTTT. Residues: CATRDLPDTQYF. Full variable domain (remainder filled in from reference TRBV15 and TRBJ2-3): DAMVIQNPRYQVTQFGKPVTLSCSQTLNHNVMYWYQQKSSQAPKLLFHYYDKDFNNEADTPDNFQSRRPNTSFCFLDIRSPGLGDTAMYLCATRDLPDTQYFGPGTRLTVL.

J is TRBJ2-7 and V is TRBV10-3; 7 positions agree with TRBD2. CDR1 and CDR2 from the germline V gene are ENHRY and SYGVKD. This CDR3 region has 15 residues. The trim removed 6 bases at V and 3 bases at J, leaving 11 bases unmatched. CDR3: CAISPGRTSGYEQYF. The CDR3 DNA reads TGTGCCATCAGCCCGGGGAGGACTAGTGGCTACGAGCAGTACTTC.

The V gene is TRBV3-1 (or the pseudogene TRBV3-2), the J gene TRBJ1-4; 7 bases fit TRBD1. Germline V CDR1 and CDR2: LGHDT, YNNKEL (reference sequence). After removal of 2 bases from V and 7 bases from J, the junction contained 16 bases not matched to a gene. This CDR3 has 18 residues. DNA of the CDR3: TGTGCCAGCAGCCAACGCCAACACGGGACAGCTGTGGGTGAAAAACTGTTTTTT. This codes for CASSQRQHGTAVGEKLFF.

The V call is TRBV9, the J call TRBJ1-1; 10 positions match TRBD1. This CDR3 comprises 14 residues. Germline CDR1 and CDR2: SGDLS and YYNGEE. Germline trimming cut 3 bases from V and 5 bases from J; bases unmatched to any gene: 4. The CDR3 DNA follows: TGTGCCAGCAGCGGACAGGGGGCGAGGACTGAAGCTTTCTTT. It encodes CASSGQGARTEAFF. Combining the CDR3 with reference TRBV9 and TRBJ1-1 gives the whole variable domain DSGVTQTPKHLITATGQRVTLRCSPRSGDLSVYWYQQSLDQGLQFLIQYYNGEERAKGNILERFSAQQFPDLHSELNLSSLELGDSALYFCASSGQGARTEAFFGQGTRLTVV.